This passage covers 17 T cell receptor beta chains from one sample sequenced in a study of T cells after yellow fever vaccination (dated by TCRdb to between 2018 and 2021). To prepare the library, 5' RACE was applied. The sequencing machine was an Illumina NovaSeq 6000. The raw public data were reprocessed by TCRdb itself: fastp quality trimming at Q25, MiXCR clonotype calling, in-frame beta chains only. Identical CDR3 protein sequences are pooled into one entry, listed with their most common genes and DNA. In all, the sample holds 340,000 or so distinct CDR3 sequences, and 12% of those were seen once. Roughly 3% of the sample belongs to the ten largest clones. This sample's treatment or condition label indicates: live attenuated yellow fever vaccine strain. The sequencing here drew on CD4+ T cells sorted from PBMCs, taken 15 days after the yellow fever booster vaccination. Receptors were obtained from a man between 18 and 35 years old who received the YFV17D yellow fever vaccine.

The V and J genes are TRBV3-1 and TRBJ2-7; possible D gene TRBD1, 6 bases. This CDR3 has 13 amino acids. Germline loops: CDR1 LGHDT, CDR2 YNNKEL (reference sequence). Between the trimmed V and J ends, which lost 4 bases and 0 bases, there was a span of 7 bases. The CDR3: CASSRTVSYEQYF. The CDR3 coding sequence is TGTGCCAGCAGCCGGACAGTCTCCTACGAGCAGTACTTC.

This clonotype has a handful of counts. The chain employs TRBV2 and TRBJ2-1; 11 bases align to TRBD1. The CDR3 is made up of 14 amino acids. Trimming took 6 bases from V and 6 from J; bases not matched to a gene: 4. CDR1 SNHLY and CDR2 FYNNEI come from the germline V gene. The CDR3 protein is CASRGQGARNEQFF. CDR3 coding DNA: TGTGCCAGCAGAGGACAGGGGGCCCGCAATGAGCAGTTCTTC. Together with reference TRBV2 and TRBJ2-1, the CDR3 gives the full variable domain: EPEVTQTPSHQVTQMGQEVILRCVPISNHLYFYWYRQILGQKVEFLVSFYNNEISEKSEIFDDQFSVERPDGSNFTLKIRSTKLEDSAMYFCASRGQGARNEQFFGPGTRLTVL.

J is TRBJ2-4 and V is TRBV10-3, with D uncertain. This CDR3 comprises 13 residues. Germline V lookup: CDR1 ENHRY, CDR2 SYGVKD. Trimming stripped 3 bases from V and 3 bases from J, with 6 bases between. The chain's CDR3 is CAISDVSKNIQYF. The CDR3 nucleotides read TGTGCCATCAGTGACGTCAGCAAAAACATTCAGTACTTC.

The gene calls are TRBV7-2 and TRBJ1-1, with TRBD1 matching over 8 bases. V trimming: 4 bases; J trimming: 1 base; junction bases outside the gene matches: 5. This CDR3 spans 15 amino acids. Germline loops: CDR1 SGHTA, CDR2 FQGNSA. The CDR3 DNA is TGTGCCAGCAGCTACTGGACAGGGAGGAACACTGAAGCTTTCTTT. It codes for CASSYWTGRNTEAFF. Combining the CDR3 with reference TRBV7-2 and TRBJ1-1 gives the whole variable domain GAGVSQSPSNKVTEKGKDVELRCDPISGHTALYWYRQSLGQGLEFLIYFQGNSAPDKSGLPSDRFSAERTGGSVSTLTIQRTQQEDSAVYLCASSYWTGRNTEAFFGQGTRLTVV.

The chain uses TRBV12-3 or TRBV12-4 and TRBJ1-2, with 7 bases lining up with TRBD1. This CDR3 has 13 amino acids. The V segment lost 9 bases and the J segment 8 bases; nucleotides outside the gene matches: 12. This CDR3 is CASRQGHWYGYTF. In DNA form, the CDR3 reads TGTGCCAGTAGACAGGGCCACTGGTACGGCTACACCTTC.

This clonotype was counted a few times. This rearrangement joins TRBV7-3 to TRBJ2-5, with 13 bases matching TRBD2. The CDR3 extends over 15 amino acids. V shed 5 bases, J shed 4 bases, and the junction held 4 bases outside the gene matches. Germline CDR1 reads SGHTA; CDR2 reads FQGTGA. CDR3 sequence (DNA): TGTGCCAGCAGCGCGGGACTAGCGGGGAGAGAGACCCAGTACTTC. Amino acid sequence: CASSAGLAGRETQYF.

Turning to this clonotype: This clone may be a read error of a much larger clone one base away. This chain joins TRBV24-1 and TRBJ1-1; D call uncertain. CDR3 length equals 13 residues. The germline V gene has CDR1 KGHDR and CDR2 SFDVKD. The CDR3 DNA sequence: TGTGCCACCAGTGATTTGGAGAACACTGAAGATTTCTTT. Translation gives CATSDLENTEDFF.

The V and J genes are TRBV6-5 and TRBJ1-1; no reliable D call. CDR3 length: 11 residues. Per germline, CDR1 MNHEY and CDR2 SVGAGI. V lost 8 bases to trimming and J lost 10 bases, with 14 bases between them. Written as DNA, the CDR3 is TGTGCCAGCCGCCTGGACCGGAGAGCTTTCTTT. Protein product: CASRLDRRAFF.

The CDR3 here is CSVGDGVGGTEAFF. Written as DNA, the CDR3 is TGCAGCGTTGGGGATGGGGTAGGGGGCACTGAAGCTTTCTTT. The rearrangement links TRBV29-1 to TRBJ1-1, with D perhaps matching TRBD1 (6 bases). CDR1 is SQVTM and CDR2 is ANQGSEA in the germline V gene. CDR3 length: 14 amino acids. The V gene lost 4 bases and the J gene lost 4 bases, with 16 bases spanning the gap.

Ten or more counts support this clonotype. The CDR3 bases are TGTGCCAGCAGTTCCAATCGAGAGACCCAGTACTTC. Residues: CASSSNRETQYF. This chain links TRBV6-5 with TRBJ2-5; D unresolved. Germline CDR1 and CDR2: MNHEY and SVGAGI. Trimming took 4 bases from V and 4 from J, leaving 7 bases between them. CDR3 length: 12 amino acids.

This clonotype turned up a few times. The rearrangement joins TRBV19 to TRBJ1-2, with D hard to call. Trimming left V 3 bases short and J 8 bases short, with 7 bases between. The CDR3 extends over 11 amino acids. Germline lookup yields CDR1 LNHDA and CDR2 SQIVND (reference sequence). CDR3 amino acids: CASSIARGYTF. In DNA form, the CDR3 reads TGTGCCAGTAGTATCGCCCGGGGCTACACCTTC.

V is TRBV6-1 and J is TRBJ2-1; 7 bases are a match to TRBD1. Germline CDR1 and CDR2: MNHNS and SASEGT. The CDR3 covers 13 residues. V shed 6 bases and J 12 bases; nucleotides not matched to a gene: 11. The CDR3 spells CASRRTGMHVQFF. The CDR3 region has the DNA TGTGCCAGCAGACGGACAGGAATGCACGTGCAGTTCTTC.

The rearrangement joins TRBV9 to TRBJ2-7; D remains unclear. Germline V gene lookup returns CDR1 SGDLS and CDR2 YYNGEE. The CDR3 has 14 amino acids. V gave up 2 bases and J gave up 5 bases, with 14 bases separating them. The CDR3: CASSVSTVTHEQYF. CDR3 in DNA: TGTGCCAGCAGCGTCAGCACCGTAACCCACGAGCAGTACTTC.

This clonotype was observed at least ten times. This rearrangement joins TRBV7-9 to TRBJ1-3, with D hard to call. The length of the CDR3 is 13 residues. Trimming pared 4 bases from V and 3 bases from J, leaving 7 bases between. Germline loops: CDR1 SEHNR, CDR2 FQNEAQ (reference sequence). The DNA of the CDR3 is TGTGCCAGCAGCTCGACCCGTGGAAACACCATATATTTT. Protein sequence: CASSSTRGNTIYF.

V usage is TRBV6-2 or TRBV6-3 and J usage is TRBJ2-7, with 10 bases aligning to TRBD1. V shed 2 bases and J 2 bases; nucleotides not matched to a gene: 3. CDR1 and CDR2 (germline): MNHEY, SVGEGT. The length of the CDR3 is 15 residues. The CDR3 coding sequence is TGTGCCAGCAGTTACCTAGACAGGGGGCCCTACGAGCAGTACTTC. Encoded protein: CASSYLDRGPYEQYF.

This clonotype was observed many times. The CDR3 is CASNPGNQETQYF. CDR3 DNA: TGCGCCAGCAACCCGGGAAACCAAGAGACCCAGTACTTC. The V and J genes are TRBV5-1 and TRBJ2-5, with TRBD2 as a possible D gene (5 bases). This CDR3 spans 13 amino acids. From germline, CDR1 is SGHRS and CDR2 YFSETQ. Trimming took 6 bases from V and 0 from J, leaving 9 bases between them.

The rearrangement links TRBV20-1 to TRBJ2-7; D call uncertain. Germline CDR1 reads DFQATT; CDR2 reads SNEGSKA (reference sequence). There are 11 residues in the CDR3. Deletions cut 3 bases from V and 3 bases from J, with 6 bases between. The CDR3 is CSASDHYEQYF. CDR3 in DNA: TGCAGTGCTAGTGACCACTACGAGCAGTACTTC.